This T cell receptor (beta chain) emerged from a study of cytomegalovirus exposure and HLA in healthy donors. The study's findings and limits: Most TCR sequences showed up rarely, but some public TCRs showed up in many donors. Associated with HLA alleles at 0.05 false discovery rate in a later analysis were 16,951 TCR beta sequences. Reports state that TCR beta sequences accurately predicted most subjects' HLA-A and HLA-B alleles. An observed cluster of highly shared sequence variants was recorded as a likely sequencing artifact.

Between the trimmed V and J ends, which lost 6 bases and 0 bases, there was a span of 14 bases. Looked up from germline, CDR1 is SQVTM and CDR2 is ANQGSEA. This CDR3 spans 14 amino acids. Amplification used 60 Vbeta primers and 13 Jbeta primers. TCRdb's table, derived via immunoSEQ multiplex PCR, lists solely in-frame clones and lacks some. This sample carries roughly 100,000 clones, around 80% of them seen once, and the ten largest clones take around 10%. With respect to this clone: The antigen is unknown.

The specimen sequenced was PBMCs. The TCR comes from a woman aged 18 to 35 in good health and CMV-seropositive. The rearrangement uses TRBV29-1 and TRBJ1-1; perhaps TRBD1 as D (5 bases). In DNA form, the CDR3 reads TGCAGCGTGGGGGACTCCTCCCTGAACACTGAAGCTTTCTTT. This sequence encodes CSVGDSSLNTEAFF.